The rows below give T cell receptor beta chains drawn from one sample of a study of neurological immune-mediated disorders. Using its own MiXCR run on the 5' RACE reads, TCRdb lists one record per CDR3 protein. The table records about 59,000 distinct CDR3 sequences, 9.5% to 15% of them present only once. Source material: PBMCs. The source of these receptors is a woman in her sixties with HTLV-1-associated myelopathy (HAM/TSP). Each CDR3 is given with its conserved first and last residue. The D gene is left open where the match is weak. Size is stated for part of the rows, as once, few or many counts, or as a class when the clone is expanded.

NA	14	many	TRBV7-8	TRBJ1-6	CASSLGGVSSPLHF	TGTGCCAGCAGCTTAGGAGGGGTGTCATCACCCCTCCACTTT
NA	14	NA	TRBV10-1	TRBJ2-5	CASSDSGRGETQYF	TGCGCCAGCAGTGATTCGGGTAGAGGCGAGACCCAGTACTTC
TRBD2	16	many	TRBV12-3/TRBV12-4	TRBJ2-4	CASSSGLAEPKNIQYF	TGTGCCAGCAGTTCGGGACTAGCGGAACCTAAAAACATTCAGTACTTC
NA	17	many	TRBV4-1	TRBJ2-2	CASSQGGGRRFVGELFF	TGCGCCAGCAGCCAAGGAGGTGGCAGAAGGTTTGTCGGGGAGCTGTTTTTT
NA	15	many	TRBV9	TRBJ1-5	CASSVDGKRNQPQHF	TGTGCCAGCAGCGTAGATGGAAAGCGGAATCAGCCCCAGCATTTT
TRBD1	15	many	TRBV5-1	TRBJ1-4	CASSSTGEQGEKLFF	TGCGCCAGCAGCTCAACAGGGGAACAGGGTGAAAAACTGTTTTTT
NA	17	many	TRBV27	TRBJ2-2	CASRHRDQSKNTGELFF	TGTGCCAGCAGGCACCGGGATCAAAGCAAGAACACCGGGGAGCTGTTTTTT
NA	16	many	TRBV27	TRBJ2-1	CASSLLGTGTNNEQFF	TGTGCCAGCAGTTTACTCGGGACCGGTACCAACAATGAGCAGTTCTTC
NA	13	many	TRBV21-1	TRBJ1-2	CASADRGPYGYTF	TGTGCCAGCGCGGACAGGGGGCCTTATGGCTACACCTTC
NA	11	many	TRBV9	TRBJ1-2	CASSDLRGYTF	TGTGCCAGCAGCGATTTGAGAGGCTACACCTTC
NA	14	many	TRBV5-1	TRBJ2-1	CASSTQQGNVEQFF	TGCGCCAGCTCTACCCAACAGGGAAACGTTGAGCAGTTCTTC
NA	13	many	TRBV29-1	TRBJ2-1	CSVFGSSYNEQFF	TGCAGCGTATTCGGGAGCTCCTACAATGAGCAGTTCTTC
NA	14	NA	TRBV7-9	TRBJ2-2	CASSYGGYTGELFF	TGTGCCAGCAGCTACGGGGGTTACACCGGGGAGCTGTTTTTT
NA	14	NA	TRBV7-3	TRBJ2-1	CASSFLGGHNEQFF	TGTGCCAGCAGCTTCCTCGGGGGTCACAATGAGCAGTTCTTC
NA	12	many	TRBV20-1	TRBJ2-1	CSAQPASNEQFF	TGCAGTGCCCAGCCGGCAAGCAATGAGCAGTTCTTC
NA	12	many	TRBV29-1	TRBJ2-5	CSAGLGRETQYF	TGCAGCGCAGGGCTCGGTAGAGAGACCCAGTACTTC
TRBD1	13	few	TRBV10-3	TRBJ1-1	CAIRPGQGTEAFF	TGTGCCATCAGGCCTGGACAGGGAACTGAAGCTTTCTTT
NA	16	NA	TRBV5-1	TRBJ2-7	CASSLGLGGATYEQYF	TGCGCCAGCAGCTTGGGCCTGGGGGGGGCGACCTACGAGCAGTACTTC
TRBD1	14	many	TRBV27	TRBJ2-1	CASSWNRGLNEQFF	TGTGCCAGCAGTTGGAACAGGGGGCTGAATGAGCAGTTCTTC
TRBD2	19	many	TRBV5-1	TRBJ2-6	CASSSVLAGGSLGANVLTF	TGCGCCAGCAGCTCCGTACTAGCGGGAGGATCTCTGGGGGCCAACGTCCTGACTTTC
NA	16	many	TRBV7-2	TRBJ2-5	CASSLLNRVKLETQYF	TGTGCCAGCAGCTTACTGAACAGGGTTAAATTGGAGACCCAGTACTTC
TRBD2	15	many	TRBV5-5	TRBJ2-7	CASSRLAGHSYEQYF	TGTGCCAGCAGCAGACTAGCGGGCCACTCCTACGAGCAGTACTTC
NA	17	NA	TRBV7-2	TRBJ1-5	CASSSDPSMKGNQPQHF	TGTGCCAGCAGCTCGGACCCCTCGATGAAGGGCAATCAGCCCCAGCATTTT
NA	16	many	TRBV7-2	TRBJ2-2	CASSLVYGPNTGELFF	TGTGCCAGCAGCTTAGTTTACGGGCCGAACACCGGGGAGCTGTTTTTT
TRBD1	15	many	TRBV10-3	TRBJ2-2	CAISDGQARTGELFF	TGTGCCATCAGTGACGGACAGGCCAGGACCGGGGAGCTGTTTTTT
NA	14	many	TRBV6-5	TRBJ1-1	CASSSFGAGAEAFF	TGTGCCAGCAGTTCCTTCGGTGCGGGCGCTGAAGCTTTCTTT
NA	14	NA	TRBV7-8	TRBJ2-3	CASSLDRGIDTQYF	TGTGCCAGCAGCTTAGACCGCGGCATAGATACGCAGTATTTT
NA	13	many	TRBV29-1	TRBJ1-1	CSTITGRETEAFF	TGCAGCACGATCACCGGAAGGGAGACTGAAGCTTTCTTT
NA	14	many	TRBV21-1	TRBJ2-1	CASSKVVSPQEQFF	TGTGCCAGCAGCAAAGTAGTCAGTCCTCAGGAGCAGTTCTTC
TRBD1	16	many	TRBV6-5	TRBJ1-2	CASSYTRTGGGYGYTF	TGTGCCAGCAGTTACACCAGGACAGGGGGCGGCTATGGCTACACCTTC
NA	15	many	TRBV5-1	TRBJ1-3	CASSLEVFTGNTIYF	TGCGCCAGCAGCCTCGAGGTCTTCACAGGAAACACCATATATTTT
NA	14	many	TRBV6-5	TRBJ2-7	CASITNGRPYEQYF	TGTGCCAGCATTACTAATGGAAGACCCTACGAGCAGTACTTC
NA	13	many	TRBV7-3	TRBJ2-7	CASSPSGGAEQYF	TGTGCCAGCAGCCCGTCGGGGGGCGCCGAGCAGTACTTC
TRBD2	14	many	TRBV28	TRBJ2-1	CASSLQRGYNEQFF	TGTGCCAGCAGTTTACAGCGGGGGTACAATGAGCAGTTCTTC
NA	14	many	TRBV15	TRBJ2-7	CATSRTETPYEQYF	TGTGCCACCAGCAGAACGGAGACCCCCTACGAGCAGTACTTC
NA	15	many	TRBV6-5	TRBJ1-4	CASSPDRSTNEKLFF	TGTGCCAGCAGCCCCGACAGATCAACTAATGAAAAACTGTTTTTT
NA	16	many	TRBV12-3/TRBV12-4	TRBJ2-6	CASSSATQSGANVLTF	TGTGCCAGCAGTTCCGCGACGCAGTCGGGGGCCAACGTCCTGACTTTC
TRBD1	16	NA	TRBV7-9	TRBJ2-1	CASSSIRTGEGNEQFF	TGTGCCAGCAGCTCCATTCGGACAGGGGAGGGCAATGAGCAGTTCTTC
TRBD2	18	many	TRBV5-1	TRBJ2-1	CASSLKVLGGSYYNEQFF	TGCGCCAGCAGCTTAAAAGTCCTAGGCGGGAGTTACTACAATGAGCAGTTCTTC
NA	12	NA	TRBV5-1	TRBJ1-1	CASSSGGTGAFF	TGCGCCAGCAGCTCCGGAGGCACTGGAGCTTTCTTT
TRBD2	14	many	TRBV12-3/TRBV12-4	TRBJ2-1	CASRAGDSYNEQFF	TGTGCCAGCAGAGCGGGAGATTCCTACAATGAGCAGTTCTTC
TRBD2	15	many	TRBV12-3/TRBV12-4	TRBJ2-5	CASSLSSGSGETQYF	TGTGCCAGCAGTTTGTCTAGCGGGAGTGGCGAGACCCAGTACTTC
NA	14	many	TRBV28	TRBJ2-5	CASRSRAVGKTQYF	TGTGCCAGCAGATCCCGGGCCGTAGGAAAGACCCAGTACTTC
TRBD1	15	many	TRBV20-1	TRBJ2-1	CSARVGTGAYNEQFF	TGCAGTGCTAGAGTGGGGACAGGGGCCTACAATGAGCAGTTCTTC
NA	13	many	TRBV5-1	TRBJ2-2	CASSLAGTGELFF	TGCGCCAGCAGCTTGGCTGGAACCGGGGAGCTGTTTTTT
TRBD1	16	NA	TRBV5-1	TRBJ2-3	CASSSSGQGILDTQYF	TGCGCCAGCAGCTCATCGGGACAGGGGATTTTGGATACGCAGTATTTT
TRBD2	18	many	TRBV5-1	TRBJ2-1	CASSFGTSGRGSYNEQFF	TGCGCCAGCAGCTTCGGGACTAGCGGGAGGGGCTCCTACAATGAGCAGTTCTTC
TRBD1	15	many	TRBV27	TRBJ1-4	CASMPQGATNEKLFF	TGTGCCAGCATGCCCCAGGGGGCAACTAATGAAAAACTGTTTTTT
NA	14	many	TRBV5-5	TRBJ2-3	CASSLEENRDTQYF	TGTGCCAGCAGCTTGGAGGAAAACAGGGATACGCAGTATTTT